The 16 T cell receptor beta chains in this list originate from one sample, sequenced in a study of Graves' ophthalmopathy and Graves' hyperthyroidism. The study amplified TCR beta CDR3 regions using RNA transcripts. Second-round multiplex PCR came after first-round RT-PCR with HTBI primers. TCRdb recomputed calls from the multiplex PCR reads with MiXCR, one row per CDR3 protein. Among 170,000 or so distinct CDR3 sequences listed, 30% to 45% were seen once. Sequenced sample: peripheral blood. These receptor sequences come from a woman in her forties with Graves' ophthalmopathy.

The J gene is TRBJ2-2, the V gene TRBV4-2, with D hard to call. The CDR3 is 14 amino acids. Germline V gives CDR1 LGHNA, CDR2 YNFKEQ. The V end was cut by 6 bases, the J end by 5 bases, with 13 bases between. The CDR3 region is CASRLVYETGELFF. The CDR3 nucleotides are TGTGCCAGCAGGCTAGTATATGAGACCGGGGAGCTGTTTTTT.

This clonotype was detected many times. The chain combines TRBV24-1 with TRBJ1-2; the D gene is possibly TRBD1 (5 bases). Germline CDR1 KGHDR, CDR2 SFDVKD. V lost 3 bases to trimming and J lost 3 bases, with 10 bases between them. CDR3 length equals 14 residues. This chain's CDR3 is CATSDAGTDYGYTF. For the CDR3, the DNA is TGTGCCACCAGTGATGCCGGGACGGACTATGGCTACACCTTC.

This clonotype was observed many times. The CDR3 reads CASSFSSGRAYEQYF. CDR3 nucleotide sequence: TGTGCCAGCAGCTTTTCTAGCGGGAGGGCCTACGAGCAGTACTTC. The chain employs TRBV7-8 and TRBJ2-7, with TRBD2 identical over 12 bases. The V gene end was trimmed by 3 bases and the J gene end by 2 bases; junction bases not matched to a gene: 2. The germline V gene has CDR1 SGHVS and CDR2 FQNEAQ. The CDR3 spans 15 residues. Variable domain in full (rest from reference TRBV7-8 and TRBJ2-7): GAGVSQSPRYKVAKRGQDVALRCDPISGHVSLFWYQQALGQGPEFLTYFQNEAQLDKSGLPSDRFFAERPEGSVSTLKIQRTQQEDSAVYLCASSFSSGRAYEQYFGPGTRLTVT.

This chain joins TRBV7-2 and TRBJ1-2; D gene ambiguous. V was clipped by 5 bases and J by 8 bases, with 18 bases between them. CDR1 is SGHTA and CDR2 is FQGNSA in the germline V gene. This CDR3 spans 14 amino acids. The CDR3 DNA follows: TGTGCCAGCAGCCGCAACAACTTCGGGAGGGGCTACACCTTC. This gives the protein CASSRNNFGRGYTF.

This clonotype was picked up many times. V is TRBV5-4 and J is TRBJ1-2; no firm D call. This CDR3 contains 14 residues. V was shortened by 0 bases and J by 3 bases, with 9 bases between the two germline ends. The germline V gene encodes CDR1 SGHNT and CDR2 YYREEE (reference sequence). CDR3 DNA: TGTGCCAGCAGCTTGGATCTCCTGGACTATGGCTACACCTTC. It codes for CASSLDLLDYGYTF. Full variable domain (outside the CDR3, taken from reference TRBV5-4 and TRBJ1-2): ETGVTQSPTHLIKTRGQQVTLRCSSQSGHNTVSWYQQALGQGPQFIFQYYREEENGRGNFPPRFSGLQFPNYSSELNVNALELDDSALYLCASSLDLLDYGYTFGSGTRLTVV.

The V and J genes are TRBV6-5 and TRBJ2-7; D might be TRBD1 (5 bases). V lost 4 bases to trimming and J lost 0 bases, with 13 bases between them. CDR1 MNHEY and CDR2 SVGAGI come from the germline V gene. This CDR3 is 15 amino acids long. In nucleotides, the CDR3 is TGTGCCAGCAGTTCTACAGGTTCTACCTCCTACGAGCAGTACTTC. It translates to CASSSTGSTSYEQYF.

This clonotype was seen many times. The CDR3 protein is CSAIPGTFTRISPLHF. As DNA, the CDR3 is TGCAGTGCTATCCCCGGGACTTTTACCCGCATTTCACCCCTCCACTTT. The J gene is TRBJ1-6, the V gene TRBV20-1; D possibly corresponds to TRBD1 (5 bases). V lost 4 bases and J 9 bases, leaving 22 bases between the germline ends. This CDR3 comprises 16 residues. Per the germline V gene, CDR1 is DFQATT and CDR2 is SNEGSKA (reference sequence).

This clonotype showed up just once. The J gene is TRBJ2-5, the V gene TRBV12-3 or TRBV12-4; D not resolved. The length of the CDR3 is 12 residues. Trimming shortened V by 4 bases and J by 9 bases, and 12 bases separated the two germline ends. In DNA, the CDR3 is TGTGCCAGCAGTTCCCAGGTTGGAGCCCAGTACTTC. Protein: CASSSQVGAQYF.

The J gene is TRBJ1-2, the V gene TRBV6-1; 7 nucleotides align to TRBD1. The CDR3 is 16 residues long. Germline V gene data show CDR1 as MNHNS and CDR2 as SASEGT. With 5 bases clipped from V and 8 bases from J, the junction kept 17 bases outside the gene matches. The DNA of the CDR3 is TGTGCCAGCAGTCCCGCTTTGACTACAGGGGAGTCGGGCTACACCTTC. Protein sequence: CASSPALTTGESGYTF.

This chain joins TRBV12-3 or TRBV12-4 and TRBJ1-1, with D tentatively TRBD1 (6 bases). The CDR3 runs to 12 residues. V lost 7 bases to trimming and J lost 2 bases, with 8 bases between them. Here the CDR3 reads CASIQGNTEAFF. DNA for the CDR3: TGTGCCAGCATACAGGGAAACACTGAAGCTTTCTTT.

This clonotype was detected many times. The junction departs from the called germline gene at one end, perhaps through a read error. This sequence joins TRBV11-2 and TRBJ1-1, with D maybe TRBD1 (5 bases). Germline V gene lookup returns CDR1 SGHAT and CDR2 FQNNGV. The CDR3 is made up of 15 amino acids. The CDR3 DNA reads TGTGCCAGCGGCTTAGTGGGGGGGGGAATCACTGAAGCTTTCTTT. Translation: CASGLVGGGITEAFF.

The chain uses TRBV28 and TRBJ1-5; weak D call: TRBD1 (6 bases). In germline, CDR1 is MDHEN, CDR2 SYDVKM. The length of the CDR3 is 14 residues. The V end was cut by 6 bases, the J end by 4 bases, with 13 bases between. Here the CDR3 DNA reads TGTGCCAGCAGCCCGTTAAGGGGGAATCAGCCCCAGCATTTT. Translating it yields CASSPLRGNQPQHF. Looking up the rest from reference TRBV28 and TRBJ1-5 gives the full variable domain: DVKVTQSSRYLVKRTGEKVFLECVQDMDHENMFWYRQDPGLGLRLIYFSYDVKMKEKGDIPEGYSVSREKKERFSLILESASTNQTSMYLCASSPLRGNQPQHFGDGTRLSIL.

The rearrangement uses TRBV12-3 or TRBV12-4 and TRBJ1-2, with 10 bases matching TRBD1. With 7 bases clipped from V and 6 bases from J, the junction kept 11 bases outside the gene matches. The CDR3 covers 15 residues. CDR3 region: CASTGGGQGTDGYTF. For the CDR3, the DNA is TGTGCCAGCACTGGGGGGGGACAGGGGACAGATGGCTACACCTTC.

This clonotype was counted at least ten times. DNA for the CDR3: TGCAGTGCTAGAGGGGCGATGAATAGCAATCAGCCCCAGCATTTT. It encodes CSARGAMNSNQPQHF. The rearrangement uses TRBV20-1 and TRBJ1-5; D is unclear. Germline V gene data show CDR1 as DFQATT and CDR2 as SNEGSKA (reference sequence). The CDR3 contains 15 residues. The V and J ends lost 1 base and 0 bases respectively, with 10 bases between them.

The chain joins TRBV6-1 to TRBJ2-7, with a tentative D call TRBD2 (6 bases). V lost 6 bases and J 2 bases, leaving 11 bases between the germline ends. CDR1 MNHNS and CDR2 SASEGT come from the germline V gene. The CDR3 has 13 residues. The CDR3 region is CASSDSGTYEQYF. CDR3 in DNA: TGTGCCAGCAGCGATAGCGGAACCTACGAGCAGTACTTC.

At least ten counts were recorded for this clonotype. The V call is TRBV7-3, the J call TRBJ2-2; 7 bases align to TRBD2. This CDR3 is built from 15 residues. Germline V gives CDR1 SGHTA, CDR2 FQGTGA. The V segment lost 6 bases and the J segment 0 bases; nucleotides outside the gene matches: 4. The CDR3 sequence is CASRSGAANTGELFF. The CDR3 nucleotides are TGTGCCAGCAGGAGCGGGGCAGCGAACACCGGGGAGCTGTTTTTT.